The TCR beta chain described here comes from a study of blood T cell repertoires in COVID-19. Libraries were prepared by immunoSEQ multiplex PCR; TCRdb keeps only in-frame clonotypes and omits some of them. The sample consists of about 200,000 clones, 65% to 90% of them appearing once. The CDR3 spans 15 residues. V dropped 1 base and J dropped 8; count of bases not matched to a gene: 4. Germline V gene sequence: CDR1 SGHTA, CDR2 FQGTGA. The J gene is TRBJ2-1, the V gene TRBV7-3, with TRBD2 identical over 11 bases. Sequencing was done on a sample of PBMCs or T cells enriched from blood (not recorded which). This sequence was found in a woman in her twenties or thirties who had been exposed to COVID-19. CDR3 nucleotides: TGTGCCAGCAGCTTAAGGCTAGCGGGGGGAGATGAGCAGTTCTTC. Translation: CASSLRLAGGDEQFF.